The 4 T cell receptor beta chains given below trace back to one sample, sequenced in a study of T cell responses to AZD1222 COVID-19 vaccine. The table came from immunoSEQ multiplex PCR; TCRdb's copy has only in-frame clones and leaves some out. This table has about 150,000 clones, about 90% appearing once. Sequencing was performed on peripheral blood, taken on day 0 of MenACWY control vaccination. The receptors shown here come from an adult in good health.

CDR3 sequence: CASSVPSSYEQYF. CDR3 in DNA: TGTGCCAGCAGCGTGCCAAGCTCCTACGAGCAGTACTTC. This sequence joins TRBV5-4 and TRBJ2-7; no reliable D call. Germline CDR1 and CDR2: SGHNT and YYREEE (reference sequence). This CDR3 has 13 residues. V was pared by 4 bases and J by 0 bases, with 8 bases between.

The chain combines TRBV27 with TRBJ1-6; a weak D match, TRBD1 (5 bases). This CDR3 has 16 residues. V gave up 4 bases and J gave up 0 bases, with 10 bases separating them. Germline-derived CDR1 and CDR2 are MNHEY and SMNVEV (reference sequence). CDR3 in DNA: TGTGCCAGCAGTTCAGAGGGGCCCTCCTATAATTCACCCCTCCACTTT. This encodes CASSSEGPSYNSPLHF.

The rearrangement links TRBV7-2 to TRBJ1-4; D is ambiguous. The V and J ends lost 5 bases and 7 bases respectively, with 17 bases between them. The CDR3 is made up of 15 amino acids. The germline V gene encodes CDR1 SGHTA and CDR2 FQGNSA. Written as DNA, the CDR3 is TGTGCCAGCAGCCCGCTTGTCGGGGATGCTGAAAAACTGTTTTTT. Its translation: CASSPLVGDAEKLFF.

The chain couples TRBV19 to TRBJ1-2, with 10 positions matching TRBD1. The CDR3 runs to 14 residues. From germline, CDR1 is LNHDA and CDR2 SQIVND (reference sequence). V gave up 5 bases and J gave up 3 bases; unmatched junction bases: 3. The CDR3 nucleotides read TGTGCCAGTAGTTCCGACAGGGGGCACTATGGCTACACCTTC. Residues: CASSSDRGHYGYTF. Drawing the rest from reference TRBV19 and TRBJ1-2, the complete variable domain is DGGITQSPKYLFRKEGQNVTLSCEQNLNHDAMYWYRQDPGQGLRLIYYSQIVNDFQKGDIAEGYSVSREKKESFPLTVTSAQKNPTAFYLCASSSDRGHYGYTFGSGTRLTVV.